One and the same sample provided the 22 T cell receptor beta chains below, sequenced in a study of shared clonotypes between healthy human individuals (dated by TCRdb to the early 2020s). Library prep was done by the immunoSEQ multiplex PCR assay. TCRdb's version of the immuneACCESS table is confined to in-frame rearrangements and falls short of the full clone set. An unresolved V gene accounts for under half of the shortfall where checked; the remainder is of unknown origin. The sample data list roughly 640,000 clones, and 74% of these were observed just once. The biggest ten clones account for about 1.8% of the sample. Material for sequencing was memory CD4+ T cells sorted from blood. This specimen's cell subset or site label, per the study, means: CD45RA-negative fraction. The receptors were sampled from a woman under 40 in good health.

The chain recombines TRBV9 with TRBJ1-1; D unresolved. CDR1 and CDR2 from the germline V gene are SGDLS and YYNGEE. The CDR3 extends over 14 amino acids. V gave up 4 bases and J gave up 1 base, with 11 bases separating them. In nucleotides, the CDR3 is TGTGCCAGCAGCCCGGGAGAGTGGAACACTGAAGCTTTCTTT. It encodes CASSPGEWNTEAFF.

This clone was observed a few times. V and J are TRBV30 and TRBJ1-1; D may be TRBD1 (5 bases). The CDR3 is 15 amino acids. The V gene lost 5 bases and the J gene lost 1 base, with 17 bases spanning the gap. The germline V gene encodes CDR1 GTSNPN and CDR2 SVGIG (reference sequence). The CDR3 DNA reads TGTGCCTGGGGCCGGCCGCGGACATCGAACACTGAAGCTTTCTTT. As protein: CAWGRPRTSNTEAFF.

V gene TRBV18 combines with J gene TRBJ2-1, with unresolved D. V lost 5 bases and J 4 bases, leaving 18 bases between the germline ends. The CDR3 sequence is 16 residues long. Germline lookup yields CDR1 KGHSH and CDR2 LQKENI. CDR3 bases: TGTGCCAGCTCAACGGACGCCTTCCCCCCTTACAATGAGCAGTTCTTC. Translating it yields CASSTDAFPPYNEQFF.

In this sample, this clone turned up a few times. This chain connects TRBV27 to TRBJ1-5; TRBD1 matches 8 bases. Trimming cost V 5 bases and J 6 bases; bases outside gene matches: 6. The CDR3 has 14 residues. Germline assignment: CDR1 MNHEY and CDR2 SMNVEV (reference sequence). DNA of the CDR3: TGTGCCAGCAGTCAGCAGGGGGCAATTCAGCCCCAGCATTTT. Translation: CASSQQGAIQPQHF.

This chain links TRBV4-2 with TRBJ2-5, with D possibly called TRBD1 or TRBD2 (5 bases each). CDR3 length: 15 residues. With 1 base removed from V and 5 bases from J, the gap between germline ends came to 14 bases. CDR1 and CDR2 from the germline V gene are LGHNA and YNFKEQ. The CDR3: CASSQARGGSETQYF. In DNA form, the CDR3 reads TGTGCCAGCAGCCAAGCACGGGGCGGTTCGGAGACCCAGTACTTC.

For this clone: Other nucleotide sequences from this sample produce the same CDR3. Here the CDR3 DNA reads TGTGCCAGCTCTCCCGCCGGGACAGGGACCTACGAGCAGTACTTC. This translates into CASSPAGTGTYEQYF. The chain links TRBV18 to TRBJ2-7, with TRBD1 matching 9 bases. The CDR3 length is 15 residues. The V and J ends lost 6 bases and 2 bases, in that order; junction bases with no gene match: 8. Germline V gene sequence: CDR1 KGHSH, CDR2 LQKENI.

The chain carries TRBV5-1 and TRBJ2-7; possibly TRBD1 or TRBD2 for D (5 bases each). Germline V gene sequence: CDR1 SGHRS, CDR2 YFSETQ. The CDR3 totals 16 residues. Trimming removed 3 bases at V and 2 bases at J, with 18 bases between. Here the CDR3 reads CASSYGTAGGTYEQYF. The CDR3, as DNA: TGCGCCAGCAGCTACGGAACCGCTGGGGGAACCTACGAGCAGTACTTC. Full variable domain (remainder filled in from reference TRBV5-1 and TRBJ2-7): KAGVTQTPRYLIKTRGQQVTLSCSPISGHRSVSWYQQTPGQGLQFLFEYFSETQRNKGNFPGRFSGRQFSNSRSEMNVSTLELGDSALYLCASSYGTAGGTYEQYFGPGTRLTVT.

The V call is TRBV7-9, the J call TRBJ2-2; maybe TRBD1 (6 bases). V lost 5 bases and J lost 2, with 12 bases in between. Germline V lookup: CDR1 SEHNR, CDR2 FQNEAQ (reference sequence). CDR3 length: 15 residues. The CDR3 sequence is CASSRPGHNTGELFF. The CDR3 region has the DNA TGTGCCAGCAGCCGACCGGGACACAACACCGGGGAGCTGTTTTTT.

The chain recombines TRBV7-9 with TRBJ2-1, with TRBD2 identical over 9 bases. CDR1 and CDR2 (germline): SEHNR, FQNEAQ (reference sequence). After removal of 1 base from V and 9 bases from J, the junction contained 10 bases not matched to a gene. The CDR3 covers 16 residues. This CDR3 reads CASSLEIGREGGEQFF. In DNA, the CDR3 is TGTGCCAGCAGCTTAGAGATAGGGCGGGAGGGCGGTGAGCAGTTCTTC. Full variable domain (missing parts from reference TRBV7-9 and TRBJ2-1): DTGVSQNPRHKITKRGQNVTFRCDPISEHNRLYWYRQTLGQGPEFLTYFQNEAQLEKSRLLSDRFSAERPKGSFSTLEIQRTEQGDSAMYLCASSLEIGREGGEQFFGPGTRLTVL.

This clone was seen a single time. The V call is TRBV6-6, the J call TRBJ1-5, with 7 nucleotides matching TRBD1. Germline CDR1 is MNHNY and CDR2 is SVGAGI (reference sequence). This CDR3 spans 16 amino acids. The V segment lost 6 bases and the J segment 3 bases; nucleotides outside the gene matches: 11. The CDR3 coding sequence is TGTGCCAGCAGACCAGTGTGGACAGGTTACAATCAGCCCCAGCATTTT. Protein: CASRPVWTGYNQPQHF.

The chain combines TRBV7-3 with TRBJ2-7, with 8 bases aligning to TRBD2. V lost 5 bases and J lost 3; bases outside the gene matches: 3. The CDR3 extends over 13 amino acids. Germline V gene lookup returns CDR1 SGHTA and CDR2 FQGTGA. The CDR3 reads CASSPGGGYEQYF. Here the CDR3 DNA reads TGTGCCAGCAGCCCGGGAGGGGGCTACGAGCAGTACTTC.

The chain recombines TRBV5-6 with TRBJ1-6; D perhaps matches TRBD1 (5 bases). Per the germline V gene, CDR1 is SGHDT and CDR2 is YYEEEE. Between the trimmed V and J ends, which lost 2 bases and 7 bases, there was a span of 10 bases. CDR3 length: 14 amino acids. For the CDR3, the DNA is TGTGCCAGCAGCTTTCAGGGTAGAAATTCACCCCTCCACTTT. Translating gives CASSFQGRNSPLHF.

The chain recombines TRBV15 with TRBJ2-2; D may match TRBD1 or TRBD2 (6 bases each). V lost 0 bases and J 6 bases, leaving 8 bases between the germline ends. This CDR3 is built from 14 residues. Germline V gene lookup returns CDR1 LNHNV and CDR2 YYDKDF (reference sequence). The CDR3 reads CATSRDGGPGELFF. Written as DNA, the CDR3 is TGTGCCACCAGCAGAGATGGGGGGCCCGGGGAGCTGTTTTTT.

In its sample, this clone was seen many times. This sequence joins TRBV18 and TRBJ2-3; D gene ambiguous. In germline, CDR1 is KGHSH, CDR2 LQKENI. Deletions cut 2 bases from V and 3 bases from J, with 12 bases between. The CDR3 totals 15 residues. CDR3 nucleotide sequence: TGTGCCAGCTCACCAGGGCGGCATGGGACAGATACGCAGTATTTT. Its translation: CASSPGRHGTDTQYF.

This clone was found a few times. The chain employs TRBV5-1 and TRBJ2-7, with 7 bases lining up with TRBD1. The CDR3 totals 15 residues. Germline loops: CDR1 SGHRS, CDR2 YFSETQ. V dropped 4 bases and J dropped 1; count of bases not matched to a gene: 8. CDR3 sequence (DNA): TGCGCCAGCAGCAAAATCCGGGACAGTTCCTACGAGCAGTACTTC. It yields the protein CASSKIRDSSYEQYF. The complete variable domain, with remaining parts taken from reference TRBV5-1 and TRBJ2-7, reads KAGVTQTPRYLIKTRGQQVTLSCSPISGHRSVSWYQQTPGQGLQFLFEYFSETQRNKGNFPGRFSGRQFSNSRSEMNVSTLELGDSALYLCASSKIRDSSYEQYFGPGTRLTVT.

The J gene is TRBJ1-4, the V gene TRBV10-2; TRBD1 agrees at 7 bases. The CDR3 is 14 residues long. CDR1 is WSHSY and CDR2 is SAAADI in the germline V gene. V lost 6 bases and J lost 5; bases outside the gene matches: 6. The CDR3 protein is CASSDRAGNEKLFF. The CDR3 DNA follows: TGCGCCAGCAGCGACAGGGCCGGCAATGAAAAACTGTTTTTT.

The chain has TRBV27 and TRBJ2-7; D call uncertain. CDR3 size: 16 residues. Germline V lookup: CDR1 MNHEY, CDR2 SMNVEV (reference sequence). Deletions cut 3 bases from V and 5 bases from J, with 20 bases between. The CDR3 is CASSLFPPTIVDEQYF. The CDR3 nucleotides are TGTGCCAGCAGTTTGTTCCCACCAACAATTGTCGACGAGCAGTACTTC.

This clone was observed a handful of times. The V and J genes are TRBV5-4 and TRBJ2-1; 9 bases agree with TRBD1. The CDR3 is 15 amino acids. The V segment lost 3 bases and the J segment 7 bases; nucleotides outside the gene matches: 8. The germline V gene encodes CDR1 SGHNT and CDR2 YYREEE (reference sequence). The CDR3 sequence is CASSSPDRGTNEQFF. The CDR3 DNA is TGTGCCAGCAGCTCGCCGGACAGGGGTACGAATGAGCAGTTCTTC.

This chain joins TRBV19 and TRBJ2-7; no reliable D call. The V and J ends lost 4 bases and 0 bases respectively, with 7 bases between them. CDR1 is LNHDA, CDR2 SQIVND, per germline (reference sequence). The CDR3 has 13 amino acids. DNA of the CDR3: TGTGCCAGTAGTAGGAGCGTCTCCTACGAGCAGTACTTC. Translating gives CASSRSVSYEQYF.

Ten or more counts support this clone. This sequence joins TRBV25-1 and TRBJ2-3; D not resolved. V was shortened by 4 bases and J by 0 bases, with 11 bases between the two germline ends. This CDR3 region has 15 residues. Germline CDR1 MGHDK, CDR2 SYGVNS. The CDR3: CASSVNGISTDTQYF. CDR3 nucleotide sequence: TGTGCCAGCAGTGTAAACGGTATTAGCACAGATACGCAGTATTTT.

A single count supports this clone. J is TRBJ2-2 and V is TRBV11-2; D ambiguous. V lost 4 bases to trimming and J lost 6 bases, with 9 bases between them. The CDR3 sequence is 13 residues long. From germline, CDR1 is SGHAT and CDR2 FQNNGV. CDR3 DNA: TGTGCCAGCAGCTCCAGAGTCCCCGGGGAGCTGTTTTTT. It encodes CASSSRVPGELFF.

This clone appeared a few times. This chain uses TRBV5-4 with TRBJ2-3; 9 bases are shared with TRBD2. The CDR3 extends over 14 amino acids. Per the germline V gene, CDR1 is SGHNT and CDR2 is YYREEE (reference sequence). The trim removed 4 bases at V and 7 bases at J, leaving 7 bases unmatched. The chain's CDR3 is CASSRTSDRHTQYF. The CDR3 DNA follows: TGTGCCAGCAGCCGGACTAGCGACAGGCATACGCAGTATTTT.